Described below is a single TCR beta chain sequence and its context. A junction end diverges from the germline sequence, so it may reflect a read error. The record originates from a study of OX40 agonist ivuxolimab in advanced cancers. Study-level information: With ivuxolimab, an agonistic anti-OX40 (CD134) antibody, patients were treated.

Generated by immunoSEQ multiplex PCR, the TCRdb table keeps only in-frame clones and is missing some. This repertoire shows tens of thousands of clones, approximately 85% found once; its top ten account for under 2.5%. There are 14 residues in the CDR3. Germline V CDR1 and CDR2: SQVTM, ANQGSEA. Material: CD4+ or CD8+ T cells sorted from blood, obtained in a trial of the OX40 agonist ivuxolimab. The rearrangement uses TRBV29-1 and TRBJ1-1; 7 bases are a match to TRBD1. This receptor was obtained from an adult with an advanced solid tumor such as melanoma, head and neck, liver or kidney cancer. The CDR3 sequence: CSVKDRVATTEAFF. The CDR3 DNA follows: TGCAGCGTTAAAGACAGGGTTGCCACCACTGAAGCTTTCTTT.